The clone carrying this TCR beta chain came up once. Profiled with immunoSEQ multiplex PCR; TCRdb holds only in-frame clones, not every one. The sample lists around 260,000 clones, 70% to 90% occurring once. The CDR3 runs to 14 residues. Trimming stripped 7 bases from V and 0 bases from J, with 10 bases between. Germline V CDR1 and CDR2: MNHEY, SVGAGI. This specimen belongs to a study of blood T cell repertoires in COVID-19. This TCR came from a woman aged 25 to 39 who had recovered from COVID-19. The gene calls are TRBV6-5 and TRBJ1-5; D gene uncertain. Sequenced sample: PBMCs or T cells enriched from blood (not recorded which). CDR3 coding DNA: TGTGCCAGCACTCAGTTTTATAGCAATCAGCCCCAGCATTTT. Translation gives CASTQFYSNQPQHF.